This is a list of T cell receptor beta chains from one sample in a study of regulatory T cells in long-lasting Graves disease. Using its own MiXCR run on the multiplex PCR reads, TCRdb lists one record per CDR3 protein. In the table there are about 310,000 distinct CDR3 sequences, roughly 21% of which are singletons. Sequenced material: peripheral blood mononuclear cells (PBMCs), taken when the disease was refractory, from a patient treated with antithyroid drugs. The receptors originated from a female donor with Graves disease. The CDR3 runs from the conserved cysteine through the conserved F or W. The order of the fields is D gene, clone size, V gene, CDR3 length, J gene, CDR3 protein, CDR3 DNA. A D gene is named only where the DNA matches it firmly. Expanded clones get a size class; other rows say once, few or many, or leave the size out.

D: TRBD1; size: NA; V: TRBV7-9; length: 14; J: TRBJ2-7; CDR3: CASSFRDRVHEQYF; DNA: TGTGCCAGCAGCTTTCGGGACAGGGTCCACGAGCAGTACTTC
D: NA; size: few; V: TRBV24-1; length: 16; J: TRBJ2-3; CDR3: CATSDSTGGGTDTQYF; DNA: TGTGCCACCAGTGACTCCACAGGGGGGGGCACAGATACGCAGTATTTT
D: NA; size: few; V: TRBV28; length: 16; J: TRBJ2-4; CDR3: CASSFQAVLAKNIQYF; DNA: TGTGCCAGCAGTTTCCAAGCGGTCCTAGCCAAAAACATTCAGTACTTC
D: TRBD1; size: few; V: TRBV2; length: 15; J: TRBJ2-2; CDR3: CASSVSLQGVSELFF; DNA: TGTGCCAGCAGTGTCTCCCTACAGGGGGTTAGCGAGCTGTTTTTT
D: TRBD1; size: few; V: TRBV30; length: 12; J: TRBJ2-7; CDR3: CAWMTGGYEQYF; DNA: TGTGCCTGGATGACAGGGGGGTACGAGCAGTACTTC
D: TRBD1; size: NA; V: TRBV6-1; length: 16; J: TRBJ1-2; CDR3: CASRTGGLLANYGYTF; DNA: TGTGCCAGCCGGACAGGTGGGCTCTTGGCTAACTATGGCTACACCTTC
D: NA; size: many; V: TRBV6-5; length: 15; J: TRBJ1-4; CDR3: CASSYSSGLDEKLFF; DNA: TGTGCCAGCAGTTACTCGTCGGGGTTGGATGAAAAACTGTTTTTT
D: NA; size: few; V: TRBV18; length: 15; J: TRBJ1-1; CDR3: CASSPMTVEGTEAFF; DNA: TGTGCCAGCTCACCTATGACAGTCGAGGGCACTGAAGCTTTCTTT
D: TRBD1; size: many; V: TRBV20-1; length: 12; J: TRBJ2-7; CDR3: CSVGQGTYEQYF; DNA: TGCAGTGTCGGACAGGGAACCTACGAGCAGTACTTC
D: NA; size: few; V: TRBV4-2; length: 17; J: TRBJ2-6; CDR3: CASSQVAGLGGANVLTF; DNA: TGTGCCAGCAGCCAAGTTGCAGGGTTGGGTGGGGCCAACGTCCTGACTTTC
D: NA; size: many; V: TRBV5-1; length: 15; J: TRBJ1-4; CDR3: CASSLAGGLEEKLFF; DNA: TGCGCCAGCAGCTTAGCGGGAGGGCTGGAGGAAAAACTGTTTTTT
D: NA; size: NA; V: TRBV5-1; length: 14; J: TRBJ1-4; CDR3: CASSFYGYNEKLFF; DNA: TGCGCCAGCAGCTTCTACGGCTATAATGAAAAACTGTTTTTT
D: NA; size: NA; V: TRBV15; length: 13; J: TRBJ1-5; CDR3: CATSSASVQPQHF; DNA: TGTGCCACCAGCAGCGCTTCGGTTCAGCCCCAGCATTTT
D: NA; size: many; V: TRBV3-1; length: 14; J: TRBJ1-2; CDR3: CASSPGRISYGYTF; DNA: TGTGCCAGCAGCCCCGGACGCATAAGCTATGGCTACACCTTC
D: NA; size: few; V: TRBV11-2; length: 17; J: TRBJ1-5; CDR3: CASSQWVAGDSNQPQHF; DNA: TGCGCCAGCAGCCAATGGGTGGCAGGGGATAGCAATCAGCCCCAGCATTTT
D: NA; size: NA; V: TRBV6-1; length: 15; J: TRBJ1-1; CDR3: CACSPLGSGNTEAFF; DNA: TGTGCCTGCTCCCCTCTAGGGTCCGGGAACACTGAAGCTTTCTTT
D: NA; size: few; V: TRBV10-3; length: 16; J: TRBJ1-6; CDR3: CAISDPRGTLDSPLHF; DNA: TGTGCCATCAGTGACCCGAGGGGGACCTTGGATTCACCCCTCCACTTT
D: NA; size: few; V: TRBV20-1; length: 15; J: TRBJ2-5; CDR3: CSAAPPGRGPETQYF; DNA: TGCAGTGCTGCCCCTCCGGGGCGAGGCCCGGAGACCCAGTACTTC
D: NA; size: many; V: TRBV2; length: 16; J: TRBJ2-2; CDR3: CASSELGALNTGELFF; DNA: TGTGCCAGCAGTGAATTGGGGGCTCTGAACACCGGGGAGCTGTTTTTT
D: TRBD2; size: NA; V: TRBV9; length: 16; J: TRBJ2-3; CDR3: CASSSLAGEGTDTQYF; DNA: TGTGCCAGCAGCTCTCTAGCGGGAGAGGGTACAGATACGCAGTATTTT
D: TRBD2; size: few; V: TRBV12-3/TRBV12-4; length: 15; J: TRBJ2-7; CDR3: CASSHGLADPYEQYF; DNA: TGTGCCAGCAGTCACGGACTAGCGGATCCTTACGAGCAGTACTTC
D: TRBD1; size: many; V: TRBV28; length: 14; J: TRBJ2-2; CDR3: CASEDRGRGGELFF; DNA: TGTGCCAGTGAAGACAGGGGGCGAGGCGGGGAGCTGTTTTTT
D: TRBD2; size: few; V: TRBV12-3/TRBV12-4; length: 20; J: TRBJ2-5; CDR3: CASSLALTGGPDVLQETQYF; DNA: TGTGCCAGCAGTTTAGCGCTGACGGGAGGGCCTGACGTCCTCCAAGAGACCCAGTACTTC
D: NA; size: many; V: TRBV28; length: 12; J: TRBJ1-6; CDR3: CASSFGNSPLHF; DNA: TGTGCCAGCAGTTTTGGTAATTCACCCCTCCACTTT
D: NA; size: NA; V: TRBV20-1; length: 12; J: TRBJ2-1; CDR3: CSASANKDEQFF; DNA: TGCAGTGCATCAGCGAACAAGGATGAGCAGTTCTTC
D: NA; size: many; V: TRBV7-8; length: 14; J: TRBJ1-3; CDR3: CASSLRLSGNTIYF; DNA: TGTGCCAGCAGCTTACGCCTCTCTGGAAACACCATATATTTT
D: TRBD2; size: many; V: TRBV29-1; length: 13; J: TRBJ2-5; CDR3: CSFKRDGGETQYF; DNA: TGCAGCTTTAAGCGGGATGGGGGAGAGACCCAGTACTTC
D: NA; size: NA; V: TRBV12-3/TRBV12-4; length: 13; J: TRBJ2-2; CDR3: CASSFRKSGELFF; DNA: TGTGCCAGCAGTTTCAGGAAATCCGGGGAGCTGTTTTTT
D: NA; size: few; V: TRBV28; length: 15; J: TRBJ1-3; CDR3: CASALGRESGNTIYF; DNA: TGTGCCAGCGCTCTGGGCAGGGAGTCTGGAAACACCATATATTTT
D: NA; size: few; V: TRBV18; length: 18; J: TRBJ1-2; CDR3: CASSPLRSYGAANYGYTF; DNA: TGTGCCAGCTCACCACTCAGGTCTTATGGGGCCGCTAACTATGGCTACACCTTC
D: NA; size: once; V: TRBV4-3; length: 16; J: TRBJ2-7; CDR3: CASSQDITGRTHEQYF; DNA: TGCGCCAGCAGCCAAGACATCACAGGAAGGACCCACGAGCAGTACTTC
D: NA; size: few; V: TRBV18; length: 16; J: TRBJ2-2; CDR3: CASSPTTADLTGELFF; DNA: TGTGCCAGCTCACCGACGACGGCGGATCTCACCGGGGAGCTGTTTTTT
D: NA; size: many; V: TRBV11-2; length: 12; J: TRBJ2-5; CDR3: CASRRDGETQYF; DNA: TGTGCCAGCAGGAGGGATGGGGAGACCCAGTACTTC
D: TRBD2; size: NA; V: TRBV27; length: 18; J: TRBJ2-7; CDR3: CASSHLLAGAQAAYEQYF; DNA: TGTGCCAGCAGCCACTTACTAGCGGGAGCCCAAGCCGCCTACGAGCAGTACTTC
D: NA; size: few; V: TRBV6-1; length: 11; J: TRBJ1-1; CDR3: CASSEAGEAFF; DNA: TGTGCCAGCAGTGAAGCCGGCGAAGCTTTCTTT
D: NA; size: few; V: TRBV29-1; length: 14; J: TRBJ2-5; CDR3: CSVPRGAPQETQYF; DNA: TGCAGCGTTCCCCGGGGGGCTCCTCAAGAGACCCAGTACTTC
D: NA; size: NA; V: TRBV27; length: 13; J: TRBJ1-1; CDR3: CASSPTPNTEAFF; DNA: TGTGCCAGCAGTCCGACACCGAACACTGAAGCTTTCTTT
D: NA; size: NA; V: TRBV3-1; length: 15; J: TRBJ1-3; CDR3: CASSQGSNSGNTIYF; DNA: TGTGCCAGCAGCCAAGGATCTAACTCTGGAAACACCATATATTTT
D: NA; size: NA; V: TRBV4-3; length: 13; J: TRBJ2-2; CDR3: CASSQDAGGELFF; DNA: TGCGCCAGCAGCCAAGATGCCGGCGGGGAGCTGTTTTTT
D: TRBD1; size: NA; V: TRBV10-3; length: 14; J: TRBJ1-1; CDR3: CAIKTGTDNTEAFF; DNA: TGTGCCATCAAAACCGGGACAGACAACACTGAAGCTTTCTTT